The T cell receptor beta chain under discussion was sequenced for a study of T cell responses to AZD1222 COVID-19 vaccine. Study-wide findings and caveats: Samples come after the peak T cell response, not at day 14. Clonal diversity may have been underestimated in mostly white British donors.

Turning to this clone: The antigen remains undetermined.

The CDR3 has 13 amino acids. Germline V CDR1 and CDR2: MDHEN, SYDVKM. Trimming shortened V by 6 bases and J by 3 bases, and 11 bases separated the two germline ends. Data came from immunoSEQ multiplex PCR; TCRdb stores just in-frame clones and leaves some out. The sample yields some 91,000 clones, approximately 90% seen once. The sample here was peripheral blood, taken on day 0 of AZD1222 vaccination. This receptor was obtained from an adult in good health. The V gene is TRBV28, the J gene TRBJ1-1; D not resolved. In DNA, the CDR3 is TGTGCCAGCAGGACACTTTGGGACACTGAAGCTTTCTTT. Translating it yields CASRTLWDTEAFF.